This TCR beta chain originates from a study of CD8+ T cells in alopecia areata. About the research overall: Oral tofacitinib, 5 to 10 mg twice daily, was given in an open-label trial. Study-wide results and caveats: TCRs were shared less clearly across patients than in mice, possibly for HLA-related reasons. Across lesional scalp, and particularly alopecia totalis/universalis, clonality surpassed that of normal scalp.

Turning to this clone: What it binds is not known.

Stated treatment: oral pan-JAK inhibitor, 5-10 mg twice daily. Germline assignment: CDR1 LNHNV and CDR2 YYDKDF (reference sequence). The CDR3 contains 17 residues. The V end was cut by 0 bases, the J end by 4 bases, with 19 bases between. Extracted from the samples, RNA was reverse transcribed into cDNA to serve as the sequencing template. TCRdb keeps only in-frame clones here, not all; method: immunoSEQ multiplex PCR. The data show roughly 110,000 clones, with around 50% seen just once and 12% held by the top ten. The chain has TRBV15 and TRBJ2-7; a possible D gene is TRBD2 (6 bases). Specimen: CD8+ T cells sorted from blood, collected at week 24, from a patient treated with tofacitinib. This sequence originates from a human donor with alopecia areata. The DNA of the CDR3 is TGTGCCACCAGCAGAGATTACACGGGGGAGGATCCTTACGAGCAGTACTTC. Encoded protein: CATSRDYTGEDPYEQYF.